Below, 3 T cell receptor beta chains from the same sample are listed, as sequenced in a study of blood T cell repertoires in COVID-19. Method: immunoSEQ multiplex PCR; TCRdb's copy keeps in-frame clones and lacks some. The sample lists 270,000 or so clones; roughly 90% were seen once. Sequenced sample: PBMCs or T cells enriched from blood (not recorded which). Receptor source: a woman aged 40 to 50 with acute COVID-19.

J is TRBJ1-5 and V is TRBV2, with D perhaps TRBD1 (6 bases). The CDR3 has 15 amino acids. CDR1 is SNHLY, CDR2 FYNNEI, per germline. V gave up 7 bases and J gave up 4 bases, with 17 bases separating them. The CDR3 region is CASTPEGGKNQPQHF. The CDR3 DNA follows: TGTGCCAGCACTCCCGAGGGGGGGAAGAATCAGCCCCAGCATTTT.

The genes are TRBV24-1 and TRBJ1-5; 8 bases map to TRBD1. Germline lookup yields CDR1 KGHDR and CDR2 SFDVKD. The CDR3 extends over 15 amino acids. Losses at the gene ends were 5 bases for V and 2 bases for J; bases not matched to a gene: 4. Here the CDR3 reads CATSGTGTGNQPQHF. The DNA for the CDR3 is TGTGCCACCAGTGGGACAGGGACAGGCAATCAGCCCCAGCATTTT.

This CDR3 reads CAWSGGGRNTDTQYF. In nucleotides, the CDR3 is TGTGCCTGGAGTGGCGGGGGACGAAACACAGATACGCAGTATTTT. This chain links TRBV30 with TRBJ2-3; 7 bases fit TRBD2. With V trimmed by 1 base and J by 2 bases, 6 bases remained unmatched. Germline assignment: CDR1 GTSNPN and CDR2 SVGIG (reference sequence). The CDR3 has 15 amino acids. Together with reference TRBV30 and TRBJ2-3, the CDR3 gives the full variable domain: SQTIHQWPATLVQPVGSPLSLECTVEGTSNPNLYWYRQAAGRGLQLLFYSVGIGQISSEVPQNLSASRPQDRQFILSSKKLLLSDSGFYLCAWSGGGRNTDTQYFGPGTRLTVL.